This T cell receptor beta chain derives from a study of blood T cell repertoires in COVID-19. Original handling: Cell counts per sample came from amplifying reference gene primers. Sequenced by immunoSEQ multiplex PCR; TCRdb stores in-frame clones only, minus some. For V, J and clone size, that table is used; D and trimming come from the DNA. The sample holds more than 250,000 clones, approximately 85% seen once. A note on this clone: Other DNA sequences within the sample encode an identical CDR3.

Enrollees, about 18 to 89 years old, lived in 24 US areas. Membership in each cohort depended on participant-reported clinical history. Donors in Cohort 3 who had recovered were those with two negative PCRs, healthcare professional clearance, or resolution of their symptoms. The CDR3 contains 13 residues. Trimming took 2 bases from V and 2 from J, leaving 7 bases between them. From germline, CDR1 is KGHSH and CDR2 LQKENI. Specimen: PBMCs or T cells enriched from blood (not recorded which). The source is a man younger than 45 who had recovered from COVID-19. V is TRBV18 and J is TRBJ2-7; D may be TRBD1 (5 bases). The CDR3 loop is CASSPGAAYEQYF. Written as DNA, the CDR3 is TGTGCCAGCTCACCAGGGGCAGCCTACGAGCAGTACTTC. The full variable domain, completed using reference TRBV18 and TRBJ2-7, is NAGVMQNPRHLVRRRGQEARLRCSPMKGHSHVYWYRQLPEEGLKFMVYLQKENIIDESGMPKERFSAEFPKEGPSILRIQQVVRGDSAAYFCASSPGAAYEQYFGPGTRLTVT.